These T cell receptor beta chains were read from a single sample in a study of cytomegalovirus exposure and HLA in healthy donors. Clones were read by immunoSEQ multiplex PCR, and TCRdb kept only the in-frame ones, dropping some. The table shows more than 100,000 clones, with about 70% occurring only once. Sequencing used PBMCs. These receptors were taken from a woman aged 40 to 49 in good health and CMV-seronegative. The CDR3 runs from the conserved cysteine through the conserved F or W. A D gene is named only where the DNA matches it firmly. Size values are once, few and many counts, or a class for expanded clones, and some rows have none.

j_gene: TRBJ2-7; d_gene: .; abundance: .; v_gene: TRBV6-1; CDR3aa: CASSPPEALEYF; CDR3nt: TGTGCCAGCAGCCCGCCAGAGGCCCTGGAGTACTTC
j_gene: TRBJ1-3; d_gene: .; abundance: .; v_gene: TRBV18; CDR3aa: CASSSGREGNTIYF; CDR3nt: TGTGCCAGCTCATCCGGGAGGGAAGGAAACACCATATATTTT
j_gene: TRBJ1-6; d_gene: TRBD1; abundance: .; v_gene: TRBV5-1; CDR3aa: CASSRDPTGSYSPLHF; CDR3nt: TGCGCCAGCAGCAGAGACCCGACAGGGTCCTATTCACCCCTCCACTTT
j_gene: TRBJ1-1; d_gene: .; abundance: .; v_gene: TRBV29-1; CDR3aa: CSVGQPNTEAFF; CDR3nt: TGCAGCGTTGGACAGCCGAACACTGAAGCTTTCTTT
j_gene: TRBJ2-7; d_gene: TRBD2; abundance: .; v_gene: TRBV6-6; CDR3aa: CASSYSLGGGLYEQYF; CDR3nt: TGTGCCAGCAGTTACTCCTTGGGCGGGGGGCTCTACGAGCAGTACTTC
j_gene: TRBJ1-4; d_gene: .; abundance: few; v_gene: TRBV11-2; CDR3aa: CASSRGEKLFF; CDR3nt: TGTGCCAGCAGCCGAGGGGAAAAACTGTTTTTT
j_gene: TRBJ2-1; d_gene: TRBD2; abundance: .; v_gene: TRBV5-4; CDR3aa: CASSLWGGRGQFF; CDR3nt: TGTGCCAGCAGCTTGTGGGGGGGACGGGGACAGTTCTTC
j_gene: TRBJ2-5; d_gene: .; abundance: .; v_gene: TRBV7-7; CDR3aa: CASSLGHQQETQYF; CDR3nt: TGTGCCAGCAGCTTAGGACACCAACAAGAGACCCAGTACTTC
j_gene: TRBJ1-5; d_gene: TRBD1; abundance: .; v_gene: TRBV7-6; CDR3aa: CASSFRGQTYSNQPQHF; CDR3nt: TGTGCCAGCAGCTTCAGGGGACAGACTTATAGCAATCAGCCCCAGCATTTT
j_gene: TRBJ1-2; d_gene: .; abundance: .; v_gene: TRBV6-5; CDR3aa: CASSYGREDGYTF; CDR3nt: TGTGCCAGCAGTTACGGCAGGGAAGATGGCTACACCTTC
j_gene: TRBJ2-3; d_gene: .; abundance: .; v_gene: TRBV2; CDR3aa: CASSEVSDTDTQYF; CDR3nt: TGTGCCAGCAGTGAGGTGAGTGACACAGATACGCAGTATTTT
j_gene: TRBJ2-3; d_gene: .; abundance: once; v_gene: TRBV7-9; CDR3aa: CSSSLVQGRMDTQYF; CDR3nt: TGTTCCAGCAGCTTAGTCCAGGGTAGGATGGATACGCAGTATTTT
j_gene: TRBJ2-2; d_gene: TRBD2; abundance: .; v_gene: TRBV5-6; CDR3aa: CASSFLTSGGAEKAGELFF; CDR3nt: TGTGCCAGCAGCTTCCTCACTAGCGGGGGGGCAGAGAAGGCCGGGGAGCTGTTTTTT
j_gene: TRBJ1-5; d_gene: TRBD1; abundance: .; v_gene: TRBV6-6; CDR3aa: CASSATGTGNQPQHF; CDR3nt: TGTGCCAGCAGTGCGACCGGGACAGGGAATCAGCCCCAGCATTTT
j_gene: TRBJ2-1; d_gene: .; abundance: once; v_gene: TRBV6-1; CDR3aa: CASSLRTSNEQFF; CDR3nt: TGTGCCAGCAGTCTCCGGACTTCCAATGAGCAGTTCTTC
j_gene: TRBJ2-1; d_gene: TRBD2; abundance: once; v_gene: TRBV5-4; CDR3aa: CASRKVGREGYNEQFF; CDR3nt: TGTGCCAGCAGAAAGGTCGGGCGGGAGGGCTACAATGAGCAGTTCTTC
j_gene: TRBJ2-2; d_gene: TRBD1; abundance: few; v_gene: TRBV4-2; CDR3aa: CASSHAGGTGELFF; CDR3nt: TGTGCCAGCAGCCATGCAGGGGGTACCGGGGAGCTGTTTTTT
j_gene: TRBJ1-4; d_gene: .; abundance: .; v_gene: TRBV10-3; CDR3aa: CAISESSGEKLFF; CDR3nt: TGTGCCATCAGTGAGTCGAGTGGTGAAAAACTGTTTTTT
j_gene: TRBJ1-1; d_gene: .; abundance: .; v_gene: TRBV4-1; CDR3aa: CASSQVWGGEAFF; CDR3nt: TGCGCCAGCAGCCAAGTATGGGGGGGTGAAGCTTTCTTT
j_gene: TRBJ2-4; d_gene: .; abundance: few; v_gene: TRBV27; CDR3aa: CASSLQGRGNIQYF; CDR3nt: TGTGCCAGCAGTTTACAGGGTAGGGGAAACATTCAGTACTTC
j_gene: TRBJ2-1; d_gene: TRBD2; abundance: few; v_gene: TRBV9; CDR3aa: CASSAETSGPSYNEQFF; CDR3nt: TGTGCCAGCAGCGCCGAAACTAGCGGGCCTTCCTACAATGAGCAGTTCTTC
j_gene: TRBJ2-1; d_gene: TRBD2; abundance: once; v_gene: TRBV9; CDR3aa: CASSPPTGGGGLNEQFF; CDR3nt: TGTGCCAGCAGCCCCCCGACTGGCGGGGGTGGGTTGAATGAGCAGTTCTTC
j_gene: TRBJ2-1; d_gene: TRBD1; abundance: .; v_gene: TRBV6-1; CDR3aa: CASSEGRDRAYNEQFF; CDR3nt: TGTGCCAGCAGTGAGGGGCGGGACAGGGCCTACAATGAGCAGTTCTTC
j_gene: TRBJ2-7; d_gene: .; abundance: .; v_gene: TRBV6-5; CDR3aa: CASSSNRPSYEQYF; CDR3nt: TGTGCCAGCAGTTCTAACAGGCCCTCCTACGAGCAGTACTTC
j_gene: TRBJ2-2; d_gene: .; abundance: .; v_gene: TRBV5-6; CDR3aa: CASRHGRNTNTGELFF; CDR3nt: TGTGCCAGCAGGCATGGCCGAAATACGAACACCGGGGAGCTGTTTTTT
j_gene: TRBJ1-2; d_gene: TRBD1; abundance: few; v_gene: TRBV27; CDR3aa: CASSLLGQVSYYGYTF; CDR3nt: TGTGCCAGCAGTTTATTGGGACAGGTTTCATACTATGGCTACACCTTC
j_gene: TRBJ2-4; d_gene: TRBD2; abundance: .; v_gene: TRBV4-2; CDR3aa: CASSLWTSGGLAKNIQYF; CDR3nt: TGTGCCAGCAGCCTCTGGACTAGCGGGGGATTAGCCAAAAACATTCAGTACTTT
j_gene: TRBJ1-4; d_gene: .; abundance: .; v_gene: TRBV2; CDR3aa: CASRGQTTNEKLFF; CDR3nt: TGTGCCAGCAGAGGACAGACAACTAATGAAAAACTGTTTTTT
j_gene: TRBJ1-6; d_gene: .; abundance: .; v_gene: TRBV30; CDR3aa: CAWSGGQADWNSPLHF; CDR3nt: TGTGCCTGGAGTGGGGGGCAGGCGGACTGGAATTCACCCCTCCACTTT
j_gene: TRBJ2-7; d_gene: TRBD2; abundance: .; v_gene: TRBV5-1; CDR3aa: CASSGLAGGPGEQYF; CDR3nt: TGCGCCAGCAGCGGACTAGCGGGAGGGCCAGGCGAGCAGTACTTC
j_gene: TRBJ1-1; d_gene: .; abundance: .; v_gene: TRBV6-6; CDR3aa: CASSYSRRGDTEAFF; CDR3nt: TGTGCCAGCAGTTACTCCCGCAGGGGCGACACTGAAGCTTTCTTT
j_gene: TRBJ1-2; d_gene: TRBD1; abundance: .; v_gene: TRBV5-8; CDR3aa: CASSSRDRVYGYTF; CDR3nt: TGTGCCAGCAGCTCCCGGGACAGGGTCTATGGCTACACCTTC
j_gene: TRBJ2-7; d_gene: TRBD1; abundance: .; v_gene: TRBV5-1; CDR3aa: CASSAPDRRVYEQYF; CDR3nt: TGCGCCAGCAGCGCCCCGGACAGGCGGGTCTACGAGCAGTACTTC
j_gene: TRBJ2-2; d_gene: TRBD1; abundance: few; v_gene: TRBV6-5; CDR3aa: CASTRGLRDTGELFF; CDR3nt: TGTGCCAGCACCAGGGGGCTTCGGGACACCGGGGAGCTGTTTTTT
j_gene: TRBJ1-5; d_gene: TRBD1; abundance: .; v_gene: TRBV6-1; CDR3aa: CASSGDRGVQPQHF; CDR3nt: TGTGCCAGCAGTGGGGACAGGGGGGTTCAGCCCCAGCATTTT
j_gene: TRBJ2-7; d_gene: TRBD1; abundance: .; v_gene: TRBV6-5; CDR3aa: CASSSGQGVKYF; CDR3nt: TGTGCCAGCAGCAGCGGACAGGGCGTAAAGTACTTC
j_gene: TRBJ1-6; d_gene: .; abundance: .; v_gene: TRBV6-1; CDR3aa: CASSARGGQGNSPLHF; CDR3nt: TGTGCCAGCAGTGCTCGGGGGGGACAAGGGAATTCACCCCTCCACTTT
j_gene: TRBJ2-7; d_gene: TRBD2; abundance: .; v_gene: TRBV4-3; CDR3aa: CASSHSGRAYEQYF; CDR3nt: TGCGCCAGCAGCCATAGCGGGAGGGCCTACGAGCAGTACTTC
j_gene: TRBJ2-3; d_gene: TRBD1; abundance: .; v_gene: TRBV28; CDR3aa: CASSLYGQGITDTQYF; CDR3nt: TGTGCCAGCAGTTTATACGGACAGGGAATCACAGATACGCAGTATTTT
j_gene: TRBJ1-5; d_gene: TRBD1; abundance: .; v_gene: TRBV19; CDR3aa: CASSGGQGKVYSNQPQHF; CDR3nt: TGTGCCAGTAGTGGGGGACAGGGGAAGGTTTATAGCAATCAGCCCCAGCATTTT
j_gene: TRBJ2-2; d_gene: TRBD1; abundance: .; v_gene: TRBV10-3; CDR3aa: CAIRGTANTGELFF; CDR3nt: TGTGCCATCAGAGGGACAGCGAACACCGGGGAGCTGTTTTTT
j_gene: TRBJ2-3; d_gene: .; abundance: few; v_gene: TRBV5-5; CDR3aa: CASSSLQISADTQYF; CDR3nt: TGTGCCAGCAGCTCTCTACAGATTAGTGCAGATACGCAGTATTTT